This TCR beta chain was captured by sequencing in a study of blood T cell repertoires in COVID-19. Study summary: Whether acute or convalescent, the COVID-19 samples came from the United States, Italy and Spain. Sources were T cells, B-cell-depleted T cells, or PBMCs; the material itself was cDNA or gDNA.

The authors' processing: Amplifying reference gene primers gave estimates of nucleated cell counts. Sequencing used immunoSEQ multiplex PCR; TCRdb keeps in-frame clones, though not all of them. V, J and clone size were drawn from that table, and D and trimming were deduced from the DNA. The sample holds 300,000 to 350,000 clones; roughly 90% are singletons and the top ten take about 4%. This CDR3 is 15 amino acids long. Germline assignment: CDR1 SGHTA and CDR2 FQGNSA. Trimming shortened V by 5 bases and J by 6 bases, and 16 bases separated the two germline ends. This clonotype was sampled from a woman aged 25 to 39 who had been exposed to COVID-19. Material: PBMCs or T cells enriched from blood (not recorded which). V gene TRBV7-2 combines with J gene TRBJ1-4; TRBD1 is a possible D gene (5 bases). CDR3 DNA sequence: TGTGCCAGCAGCGGCCAGAGTGGGGGGTATGAAAAACTGTTTTTT. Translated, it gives CASSGQSGGYEKLFF.